This T cell receptor beta chain was recovered during a study of shared clonotypes between healthy human individuals. Broader study findings: Clonotype sharing among the donors was expected to vary with sequencing depth.

Germline V lookup: CDR1 SNHLY, CDR2 FYNNEI. There are 19 residues in the CDR3. V shed 7 bases, J shed 0 bases, and the junction held 18 bases outside the gene matches. This clone has only one observation. The antigen is undetermined. Researchers ran the assay at a deep level. Across several immunoSEQ plates, the genomic DNA of each subset was split evenly. Libraries were prepared by immunoSEQ multiplex PCR; TCRdb keeps only in-frame clonotypes and omits some of them. This sample has hundreds of thousands of clones, with around three quarters found just once. The sample consisted of PBMCs. The sequence was collected from a woman aged 40-49 years in good health. Some clones in this sample may be carry-over from other donors' samples. The chain joins TRBV2 to TRBJ1-3; TRBD1 matches 7 bases. CDR3 DNA sequence: TGTGCCAGCACTAAAAAAGGGAACCCGACAGGGCGCTCTGGAAACACCATATATTTT. Its translation: CASTKKGNPTGRSGNTIYF.